This TCR beta chain was sequenced in a study of spatial heterogeneity in lung cancer. On the study more broadly: More beta-chain than alpha-chain sequences were consistently detected. A T cell module score from matched bulk RNA-seq correlated strongly with TCR transcript counts in tumor regions. Mean representation of each unique TCR and UMI combination in the raw reads exceeded 9.5 occurrences.

Trimming removed 3 bases from V and 0 bases from J, with 6 bases in between. CDR1 ENHRY and CDR2 SYGVKD come from the germline V gene. The CDR3 length is 13 residues. Study observations and caveats: Expanded alpha and beta TCR counts within tumors tracked tumor mutation counts.

Time point defined: sample taken at primary tumor resection. Samples were donated by 72 untreated early-stage non-small cell lung cancer patients. In this sample, this clonotype turned up many times. Its specificity is not known. A library made for alpha chains picked up this beta chain off target, so its size means little. Each CDR3 protein is one row after TCRdb ran MiXCR on the 5' RACE reads. This table holds around 16,000 distinct CDR3 sequences, 6.5% to 8.5% found once. This TCR derives from a female donor with early-stage non-small cell lung cancer. The V call is TRBV10-3, the J call TRBJ2-7, with D unresolved. Sample: lung tumor tissue, taken at surgery. The CDR3 loop is CAISDVFSYEQYF. The CDR3 DNA follows: TGTGCCATCAGTGACGTTTTCTCCTACGAGCAGTACTTC.